What follows is one TCR beta chain and its context. This clonotype occurred a few times. Its antigen is still unknown. The sample holds no much larger clone one base away, and base qualities are not on file. The entry originates in a study of regulatory T cells in long-lasting Graves disease (dated by TCRdb to about 2021). In terms of the full investigation: Patients with newly diagnosed Graves' disease had been on antithyroid drugs for under 3 months. This study used TCR sequencing and RNA sequencing of peripheral blood to compare persistent Graves' disease patients against newly diagnosed Graves' disease patients. The study was conducted in China and was registered as a clinical trial. A total of 33 samples were covered by TCR sequencing, comprising around 13 persistent and approximately 20 newly diagnosed Graves' disease patients.

Study-wide findings and limitations: A larger number of public clonotypes was shared among persistent patients (2,741) than among newly diagnosed patients (around 890). Because the primary lesion, thyroid tissue, could not be accessed, the study looked at peripheral blood alone. The small sample size was acknowledged by the authors as a limitation that may reduce accuracy. Only the TCR beta chain was sequenced and analyzed. Compared with newly diagnosed patients, persistent Graves' disease patients had lower TCR Shannon entropy and fewer highly expanded clones, which suggests clonal expansion. Preferential use of TRBV28, TRBJ1-2 and TRBJ2-5 was observed in persistent disease, whereas TRBV20-1 and TRBJ2-1 were favored in newly diagnosed disease.

The CDR3 covers 16 residues, taking in both the cysteine and the phenylalanine. Only CDR3 DNA remains: 48 bases, in frame from the first base. Between the V and J ends, shortened by 2 bases and 4 bases respectively, the junction contains 14 bases. From the germline V gene, CDR1 is MDHEN and CDR2 is SYDVKM. What the time point label conveys for this sample: newly diagnosed GD, antithyroid drugs for less than 3 months. For both TCR sequencing and RNA sequencing, RNA was extracted from PBMCs using TRIzol. The diagnosis of Graves' disease was made according to American Thyroid Association guidelines. Recruitment of patients was carried out at an endocrinology department in Xi'an, China. Each patient gave roughly 8.4 milliliters of peripheral blood, collected in an EDTA anticoagulant tube. Ficoll Paque Plus density gradient separation was used to isolate PBMCs, and no additional T cell sorting was done. RNA quality was checked with an Agilent 2100 Bioanalyzer and agarose gel, and concentration with a NanoDrop 2000.

The method behind the library was multiplex PCR. This sample was sequenced with an Illumina HiSeq 4000. To build TCR beta libraries, CDR3 regions were amplified by Arm-PCR using iRepertoire HTBI primers. Before sequencing, the PCR products went through gel purification. The study's own analysis went as follows. A total of some 60 TRBV and approximately 15 TRBJ segments were identified across samples and were used for gene usage analysis of CDR3 amino acid clonotypes. COPE and FqMerger were used to merge filtered high-quality paired reads into contigs. BLAST was used to align contigs to IMGT TRBV, TRBD and TRBJ reference genes, with CDR3 defined following IMGT. Highly expanded clones were defined as clonotypes with a frequency above 0.1%. Shannon entropy was used to measure repertoire diversity, and the Gini coefficient was used to measure V-J evenness. A clonotype found in more than one individual was treated as public. TCRdb trimmed the raw reads at Q25, called clones with MiXCR and kept productive beta chains. Every entry covers one CDR3 protein and lists the most common genes and DNA from its rows. The V and J calls, along with clone size, are taken from TCRdb and not from the paper's own processing. A total of roughly 400,000 distinct CDR3 sequences appear in this sample, about 15% of them only once. The ten largest make up under 30% of the sample.

This same sample was also taken into another study, of T cells in Graves' hyperthyroidism and ophthalmopathy. Reported in the second study: A patient counted as having stable Graves' hyperthyroidism if no progression to ophthalmopathy occurred over 18 months of follow-up. Hyperthyroidism patients were newly diagnosed, had a disease duration of under 2 months, and were aged 18 to 65 years. Any patient with an uncontrolled infection, another autoimmune disease, pregnancy or lactation was excluded. Diagnoses were established on the basis of clinical symptoms, serum thyroxine and TRAb, thyroid ultrasound, and orbital computed tomography. For the first round of RT-PCR on the TCR CDR3, the HTBI primer set was used together with the Qiagen OneStep RT-PCR kit. Most expanded thyroid clonotypes (frequency above 0.001) were also detected in blood, a finding suggesting that blood repertoires may reflect thyroid immune responses. A 13 V-J signature model separated ophthalmopathy from stable hyperthyroidism, with approximately 87% sensitivity and 81.08% specificity in cross-validation and 80%/75% in testing. In validation, progression to ophthalmopathy was predicted by the model with roughly 69% sensitivity and roughly 76% specificity, a median of 6.5 months before onset. A discovery cohort of roughly 100 patients, 43 with Graves' ophthalmopathy and about 60 with stable Graves' hyperthyroidism, was used to find distinguishing TCR V-J signatures. An independent validation cohort of around 19 hyperthyroidism patients and about 15 patients who later progressed to ophthalmopathy tested prospective prediction of ophthalmopathy. The 100 or so discovery patients were randomly divided into training and test sets at a 7:3 ratio. The study also compared thyroid tissue and blood T-cell repertoires from a handful of Graves' hyperthyroidism patients. After blood sampling, hyperthyroidism patients were treated with methimazole at a starting dose of 30 mg daily, and ophthalmopathy patients were treated with high-dose intravenous methylprednisolone. Libraries were constructed in a second round of multiplex PCR, after which size selection and purification were carried out. The libraries were sequenced on an Illumina HiSeq2000 using paired-end 100 bp reads. SOAPnuke was used to process the raw data, throwing out any read that contained adapters or uncalled bases, had a mean Phred below 15, or lacked an exact constant-primer or identifier match. COPE v1.2.5 was used to merge the high-quality paired reads, and each unique nucleotide sequence was defined as a clonotype. Clonotypes were aligned to IMGT TRBV, TRBD and TRBJ reference segments using MiTCR v1.1. The analysis included only V-J combinations with a frequency above 0.0001, which together covered more than 98% of the repertoires. The TCS score was defined as the ratio of F50 (clonal expansion) to E x V (chaos), calculated using BLOSUM62-based TCRdist between CDR3 peptides within each V-J. Welch's t-statistics and random forest reduced around 550 V-J features to 13, which were used in a naive Bayes classifier (R e1071). No statistical method was used to set the sample size in advance, and investigators knew the group allocation. The paper describes TCR Vbeta CDR3 sequencing of around 140 peripheral blood samples, made up of 43 ophthalmopathy patients, around 73 hyperthyroidism patients and 17 progressor patients.

The origin of this receptor is a woman younger than 30 with Graves disease. Donor details come from another sample of the same person, matched by shared clones. The V and J segments used are TRBV28 and TRBJ1-4, with no D gene named confidently. The specimen comprised peripheral blood mononuclear cells (PBMCs), sampled at new diagnosis, from a patient treated with antithyroid drugs. The CDR3 protein: CASSLPTNRVNEKLFF. The nucleotide sequence reads TGTGCCAGCAGTTTACCCACCAACAGAGTTAATGAAAAACTGTTTTTT.